The rows below give T cell receptor beta chains drawn from one sample of a study of blood T cells in healthy people across ages. A single record per CDR3 protein comes from TCRdb applying MiXCR to the 5' RACE reads. The sample lists 710,000 or so distinct CDR3 sequences; 20% to 25% were seen once. What was sequenced was blood. The receptor set was obtained from a man between 65 and 80 years old in good health. Both conserved end residues are part of each CDR3. Each record gives: CDR3 protein, V gene.

CDR3: CASSLGGGQSQPQHF; V: TRBV5-1
CDR3: CASRSYGYTF; V: TRBV28
CDR3: CASSQGLGVYEQYF; V: TRBV3-1
CDR3: CATSRDWSTDTQYF; V: TRBV15
CDR3: CASSQAGQGLYGYTF; V: TRBV3-1
CDR3: CASSLSTAGTGELFF; V: TRBV5-1
CDR3: CASSRGTAASTDTQYF; V: TRBV6-5
CDR3: CASGLGGGGQETQYF; V: TRBV12-5
CDR3: CASSPWGVDTGELFF; V: TRBV12-3/TRBV12-4
CDR3: CASSQARDTQYF; V: TRBV3-1
CDR3: CASSPRTGGLGANVLTF; V: TRBV5-1
CDR3: CASSLGLAGPRSYTQYF; V: TRBV12-3/TRBV12-4
CDR3: CASSSGTGAYNEQFF; V: TRBV5-1
CDR3: CSAQGSGGYTF; V: TRBV29-1
CDR3: CASTDDRVGTGELFF; V: TRBV2
CDR3: CASSELAGISYNEQFF; V: TRBV27
CDR3: CASTNRYGPNYGYTF; V: TRBV19
CDR3: CASSFAGTSGISGANVLTF; V: TRBV5-1
CDR3: CSVGRQGSMNTEAFF; V: TRBV29-1
CDR3: CSGQSTEAFF; V: TRBV29-1
CDR3: CASSYSSQGRNGYTF; V: TRBV6-5
CDR3: CSARDAAGPSNQPQHF; V: TRBV20-1
CDR3: CASSLKTGNNEQFF; V: TRBV7-2
CDR3: CSARHSAGGSTDTQYF; V: TRBV20-1
CDR3: CASSLSRGQGSEQYF; V: TRBV28